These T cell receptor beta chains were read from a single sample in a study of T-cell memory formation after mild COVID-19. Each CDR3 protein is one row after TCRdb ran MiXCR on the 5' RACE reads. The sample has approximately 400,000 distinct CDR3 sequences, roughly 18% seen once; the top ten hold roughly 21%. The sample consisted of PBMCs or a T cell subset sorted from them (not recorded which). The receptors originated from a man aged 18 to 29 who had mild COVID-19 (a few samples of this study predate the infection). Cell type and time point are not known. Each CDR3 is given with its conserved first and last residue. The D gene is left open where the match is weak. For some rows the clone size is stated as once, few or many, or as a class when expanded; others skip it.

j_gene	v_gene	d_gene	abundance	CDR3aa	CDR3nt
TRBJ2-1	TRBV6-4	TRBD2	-	CASSDRASGGAEQFF	TGTGCCAGCAGTGACAGGGCTAGCGGGGGGGCTGAGCAGTTCTTC
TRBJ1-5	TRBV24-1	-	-	CATSDSRRGSNQPQHF	TGTGCCACCAGTGATTCGAGAAGGGGAAGCAATCAGCCCCAGCATTTT
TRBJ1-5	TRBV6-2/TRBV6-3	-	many	CASQGGNQPQHF	TGTGCCAGCCAGGGTGGCAATCAGCCCCAGCATTTT
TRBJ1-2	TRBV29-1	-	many	CSVFLTDNYGYTF	TGCAGCGTCTTTTTGACGGATAACTATGGCTACACCTTC
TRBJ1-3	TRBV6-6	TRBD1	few	CASRLTGAGNTIYF	TGTGCCAGCAGATTAACAGGGGCTGGAAACACCATATATTTT
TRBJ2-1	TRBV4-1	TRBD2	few	CASSRGGIAGLGNEQFF	TGCGCCAGCAGCCGCGGGGGTATAGCGGGGCTAGGCAATGAGCAGTTCTTC
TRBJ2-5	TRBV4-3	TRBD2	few	CASSQGLAGRETQYF	TGCGCCAGCAGCCAGGGACTAGCGGGGCGAGAGACCCAGTACTTC
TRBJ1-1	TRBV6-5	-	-	CASRDQGGGTEAFF	TGTGCCAGCAGGGACCAGGGCGGGGGAACTGAAGCTTTCTTT
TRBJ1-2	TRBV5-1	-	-	CASSFGQAYGYTF	TGCGCCAGCAGCTTCGGGCAGGCCTATGGCTACACCTTC
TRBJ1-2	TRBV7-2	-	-	CASSSYIGEEHGYTF	TGTGCCAGCAGCTCCTATATCGGGGAGGAACATGGCTACACCTTC
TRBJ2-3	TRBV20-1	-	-	CSASSSGTRADTQYF	TGCAGTGCTAGTTCGAGCGGGACAAGGGCGGATACGCAGTATTTT
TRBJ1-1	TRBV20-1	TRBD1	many	CSARETGAFLSSGAFF	TGCAGTGCTAGAGAGACAGGGGCGTTCCTGTCCTCTGGGGCTTTCTTT
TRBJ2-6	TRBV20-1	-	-	CSARAPPGANVLTF	TGCAGTGCTAGAGCTCCCCCTGGGGCCAACGTCCTGACTTTC
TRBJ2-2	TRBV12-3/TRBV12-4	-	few	CASSLTALAGELFF	TGTGCCAGCAGTTTGACGGCTTTGGCCGGGGAGCTGTTTTTT
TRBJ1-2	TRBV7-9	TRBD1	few	CASSLGQVRGYTF	TGTGCCAGCAGCCTGGGACAGGTCCGCGGCTACACCTTC